Sequencing of this T cell receptor (beta chain) was carried out in a study of T cell responses to AZD1222 COVID-19 vaccine. Overall study findings and caveats: At baseline, seropositivity was found in only a handful of AZD1222 recipients. Targeting of unmutated variant regions was reportedly seen in nearly half of spike-specific TCRs. Donors were mostly white British, more females; clonal diversity possibly underestimated.

CDR3 length equals 15 residues. Trimming cost V 0 bases and J 5 bases, with 11 bases left between them. CDR1 MGHRA and CDR2 YSYEKL come from the germline V gene. Method: immunoSEQ multiplex PCR; TCRdb's copy keeps in-frame clones and lacks some. The sample contains approximately 160,000 clones, approximately 90% of which appear only once. As for this clone: Its antigen is not identified.

This specimen consisted of peripheral blood, obtained on day 0 of AZD1222 vaccination. The chain joins TRBV4-1 to TRBJ1-5; D possibly corresponds to TRBD1 (6 bases). The receptor's source is an adult in good health. DNA of the CDR3: TGCGCCAGCAGCCAAGAGGGGGGGCTCCATCAGCCCCAGCATTTT. This codes for CASSQEGGLHQPQHF.